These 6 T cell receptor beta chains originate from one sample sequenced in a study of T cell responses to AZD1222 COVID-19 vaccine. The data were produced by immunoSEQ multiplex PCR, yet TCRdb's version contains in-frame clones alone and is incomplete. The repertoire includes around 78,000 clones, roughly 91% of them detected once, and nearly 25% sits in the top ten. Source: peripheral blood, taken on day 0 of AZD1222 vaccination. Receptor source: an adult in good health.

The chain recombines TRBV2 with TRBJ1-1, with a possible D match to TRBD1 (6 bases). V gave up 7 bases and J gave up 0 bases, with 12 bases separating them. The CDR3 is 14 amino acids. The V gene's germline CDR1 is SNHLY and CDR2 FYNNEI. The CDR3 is CASKTQGLNTEAFF. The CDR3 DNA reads TGTGCCAGCAAGACTCAGGGGCTGAACACTGAAGCTTTCTTT.

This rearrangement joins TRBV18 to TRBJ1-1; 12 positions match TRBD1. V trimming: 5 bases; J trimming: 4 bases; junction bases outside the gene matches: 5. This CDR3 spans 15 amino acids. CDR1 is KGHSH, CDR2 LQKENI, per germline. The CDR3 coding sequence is TGTGCCAGCTCATGGGACAGGGGGCTGGGCACTGAAGCTTTCTTT. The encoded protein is CASSWDRGLGTEAFF.

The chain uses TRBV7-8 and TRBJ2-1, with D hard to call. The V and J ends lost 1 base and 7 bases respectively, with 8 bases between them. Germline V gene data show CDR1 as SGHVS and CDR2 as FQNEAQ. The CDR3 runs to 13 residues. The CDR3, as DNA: TGTGCCAGCAGCTTAGGTTTAGGGAATGAGCAGTTCTTC. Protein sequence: CASSLGLGNEQFF.

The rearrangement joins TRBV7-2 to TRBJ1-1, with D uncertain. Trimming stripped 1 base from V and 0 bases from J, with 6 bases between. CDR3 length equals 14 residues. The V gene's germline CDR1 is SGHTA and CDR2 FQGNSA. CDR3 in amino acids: CASSLELMNTEAFF. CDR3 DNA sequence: TGTGCCAGCAGCTTAGAATTAATGAACACTGAAGCTTTCTTT.

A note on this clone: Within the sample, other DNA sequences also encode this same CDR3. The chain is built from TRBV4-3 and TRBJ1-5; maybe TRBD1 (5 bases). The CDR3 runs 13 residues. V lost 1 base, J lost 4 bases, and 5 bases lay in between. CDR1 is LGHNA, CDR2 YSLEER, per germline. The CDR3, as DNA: TGCGCCAGCAGCCAAGGGGGGAATCAGCCCCAGCATTTT. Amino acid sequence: CASSQGGNQPQHF.

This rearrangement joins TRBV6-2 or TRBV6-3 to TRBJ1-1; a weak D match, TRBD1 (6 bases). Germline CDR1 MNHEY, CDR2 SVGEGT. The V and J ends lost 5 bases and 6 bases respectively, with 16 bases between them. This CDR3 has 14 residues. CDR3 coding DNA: TGTGCCAGCAGTAGACAGGTCCCCAGCGCTGAAGCTTTCTTT. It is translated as CASSRQVPSAEAFF.